A single sample is the source of the 25 T cell receptor beta chains below, sequenced in a study of blood T cell repertoires in COVID-19. Profiled with immunoSEQ multiplex PCR; TCRdb holds only in-frame clones, not every one. The sample yields over 110,000 clones, around 90% seen once. Sequences were obtained from peripheral blood. Every receptor here comes from a man aged 65 to 85 with acute or convalescent COVID-19.

The V call is TRBV7-9, the J call TRBJ1-3; D possibly corresponds to TRBD1 (6 bases). CDR1 and CDR2 from the germline V gene are SEHNR and FQNEAQ (reference sequence). The CDR3 runs 14 residues. The ends were cut back, 1 base at V and 7 bases at J, with 11 bases in the middle. The chain's CDR3 is CASSLVGQGNTIYF. The CDR3 bases are TGTGCCAGCAGCTTAGTTGGGCAGGGGAACACCATATATTTT.

As DNA, the CDR3 is TGTGCCAGCTCACCACGAGCAGGGGCCGGGGAGCTGTTTTTT. This encodes CASSPRAGAGELFF. This chain connects TRBV18 to TRBJ2-2; D is perhaps TRBD1 (6 bases). The CDR3 runs 14 residues. Trimming pared 1 base from V and 6 bases from J, leaving 9 bases between. The germline V gene encodes CDR1 KGHSH and CDR2 LQKENI.

The V and J genes are TRBV7-3 and TRBJ2-1, with a weak D call TRBD1 (6 bases). Trimming pared 5 bases from V and 5 bases from J, leaving 13 bases between. The CDR3 contains 14 residues. The V gene's germline CDR1 is SGHTA and CDR2 FQGTGA. The CDR3, as DNA: TGTGCCAGCAGCAAGACACAGGGCGACAATGAGCAGTTCTTC. Translating it yields CASSKTQGDNEQFF.

J is TRBJ2-1 and V is TRBV7-6; D remains ambiguous. Germline-derived CDR1 and CDR2 are SGHVS and FNYEAQ. The V gene lost 3 bases and the J gene lost 3 bases, with 15 bases spanning the gap. The CDR3 is 16 amino acids. The CDR3 DNA reads TGTGCCAGCAGCTTTCTAGGCCGGTCTGGCTACAATGAGCAGTTCTTC. It specifies CASSFLGRSGYNEQFF.

This chain joins TRBV7-2 and TRBJ2-3; no definite D call. Trimming removed 5 bases from V and 5 bases from J, with 8 bases in between. Per the germline V gene, CDR1 is SGHTA and CDR2 is FQGNSA. The CDR3 extends over 12 amino acids. The CDR3 loop is CASSRVLDTQYF. The CDR3 bases are TGTGCCAGCAGCCGAGTCCTAGATACGCAGTATTTT.

The chain carries TRBV3-1 (or the pseudogene TRBV3-2) and TRBJ2-7; D ambiguous. CDR3 length equals 15 residues. Germline V gene data show CDR1 as LGHDT and CDR2 as YNNKEL (reference sequence). V shed 4 bases and J shed 4 bases, with 17 bases lying between them. CDR3 amino acids: CASSPAYGHHYEQYF. Here the CDR3 DNA reads TGTGCCAGCAGCCCGGCCTATGGGCATCATTACGAGCAGTACTTC.

The genes are TRBV3-1 (or the pseudogene TRBV3-2) and TRBJ2-7; weak D call: TRBD1 (6 bases). The CDR3 is 13 residues long. Germline V gene lookup returns CDR1 LGHDT and CDR2 YNNKEL (reference sequence). Deletions cut 3 bases from V and 4 bases from J, with 10 bases between. CDR3 DNA sequence: TGTGCCAGCAGCCAGTCAGGGGTATACGAGCAGTACTTC. The encoded protein is CASSQSGVYEQYF.

The V and J genes are TRBV19 and TRBJ2-5; no firm D call. This CDR3 region has 16 residues. Per germline, CDR1 LNHDA and CDR2 SQIVND (reference sequence). V was shortened by 2 bases and J by 2 bases, with 15 bases between the two germline ends. The CDR3 coding sequence is TGTGCCAGTAGTATAAATCCCCGGTCCCTACAAGAGACCCAGTACTTC. Translating gives CASSINPRSLQETQYF.

The rearrangement uses TRBV7-2 and TRBJ1-5; TRBD1 is a possible D gene (5 bases). Germline V gene lookup returns CDR1 SGHTA and CDR2 FQGNSA. CDR3 length equals 15 residues. V was trimmed by 1 base and J by 1 base, leaving 8 bases between them. The CDR3 DNA sequence: TGTGCCAGCAGCTTAGTTAGGGGAAGCAATCAGCCCCAGCATTTT. This codes for CASSLVRGSNQPQHF.

The rearrangement joins TRBV4-2 to TRBJ2-1, with 9 bases aligning to TRBD2. Germline CDR1 LGHNA, CDR2 YNFKEQ. This CDR3 contains 17 residues. With V trimmed by 0 bases and J by 2 bases, 5 bases remained unmatched. CDR3 sequence: CASSQEGGGGAYNEQFF. Written as DNA, the CDR3 is TGTGCCAGCAGCCAAGAAGGCGGCGGGGGGGCCTACAATGAGCAGTTCTTC.

The rearrangement links TRBV28 to TRBJ1-5, with TRBD1 identical over 7 bases. Per the germline V gene, CDR1 is MDHEN and CDR2 is SYDVKM. Losses at the gene ends were 6 bases for V and 7 bases for J; bases not matched to a gene: 9. The CDR3 contains 14 residues. CDR3 loop: CASSRRQGGQPQHF. The CDR3 DNA is TGTGCCAGCAGCCGCCGACAGGGAGGACAGCCCCAGCATTTT.

This rearrangement joins TRBV3-1 (or the pseudogene TRBV3-2) to TRBJ2-3; 13 nucleotides align to TRBD2. V dropped 3 bases and J dropped 0; count of bases not matched to a gene: 3. This CDR3 has 17 residues. Germline CDR1 LGHDT, CDR2 YNNKEL (reference sequence). CDR3 sequence: CASSQGTSGKSTDTQYF. The CDR3 DNA sequence: TGTGCCAGCAGCCAGGGGACTAGCGGGAAGAGCACAGATACGCAGTATTTT.

This clone has only one observation. The rearrangement links TRBV28 to TRBJ2-2; possible D gene TRBD2, 7 bases. The CDR3 loop spans 15 amino acids. V was cut by 6 bases and J by 6 bases, with 17 bases left in between. Germline V gene lookup returns CDR1 MDHEN and CDR2 SYDVKM. The CDR3 reads CASSSHGGRAGELFF. The CDR3 DNA reads as TGTGCCAGCAGCTCGCACGGGGGGCGCGCCGGGGAGCTGTTTTTT.

This clone showed up just once. The J gene is TRBJ2-1, the V gene TRBV6-1; D may be TRBD1 (6 bases). CDR1 and CDR2 (germline): MNHNS, SASEGT. Trimming took 2 bases from V and 6 from J, leaving 8 bases between them. CDR3 length: 13 amino acids. For the CDR3, the DNA is TGTGCCAGCAGTGAAAACAGGGCCAATGAGCAGTTCTTC. Translation: CASSENRANEQFF.

The gene calls are TRBV6-5 and TRBJ1-1, with a possible D match to TRBD1 (5 bases). CDR1 and CDR2 from the germline V gene are MNHEY and SVGAGI. The CDR3 has 15 residues. V shed 6 bases and J shed 4 bases, with 18 bases lying between them. The CDR3 nucleotides read TGTGCCAGCAGCCACGGGGGGAGCGAGACCACTGAAGCTTTCTTT. It translates to CASSHGGSETTEAFF.

The rearrangement joins TRBV24-1 to TRBJ2-7, with 10 nucleotides matching TRBD1. CDR3 length: 17 residues. Losses at the gene ends were 3 bases for V and 1 base for J; bases not matched to a gene: 8. CDR1 is KGHDR, CDR2 SFDVKD, per germline. The CDR3 loop reads CATSDGAPGQGSYEQYF. CDR3 DNA sequence: TGTGCCACCAGTGATGGCGCACCGGGACAGGGGTCCTACGAGCAGTACTTC.

The chain employs TRBV13 and TRBJ1-5; no reliable D call. Germline assignment: CDR1 PRHDT and CDR2 FYEKMQ (reference sequence). The CDR3 sequence is 14 residues long. V lost 2 bases to trimming and J lost 3 bases, with 8 bases between them. The CDR3 DNA is TGTGCCAGCAGCTTACGAGCTTTCAATCAGCCCCAGCATTTT. Encoded protein: CASSLRAFNQPQHF.

This chain uses TRBV10-3 with TRBJ2-1; D is possibly TRBD1 (6 bases). Germline V CDR1 and CDR2: ENHRY, SYGVKD. The CDR3 is 13 residues long. V was cut by 3 bases and J by 8 bases, with 11 bases left in between. In DNA form, the CDR3 reads TGTGCCATCAGTGAACGACAGGTCTATGAGCAGTTCTTC. Residues: CAISERQVYEQFF.

The rearrangement links TRBV28 to TRBJ2-1; a possible D gene is TRBD2 (5 bases). The CDR3 has 14 residues. CDR1 is MDHEN, CDR2 SYDVKM, per germline. The ends were cut back, 3 bases at V and 5 bases at J, with 11 bases in the middle. The CDR3 nucleotides are TGTGCCAGCAGTTTGAGGGCCCCCAACAATGAGCAGTTCTTC. It yields the protein CASSLRAPNNEQFF.

This clone has more than one count but fewer than ten. This chain links TRBV5-1 with TRBJ1-5, with 9 positions matching TRBD1. The CDR3 covers 16 residues. CDR1 is SGHRS, CDR2 YFSETQ, per germline. V was clipped by 4 bases and J by 0 bases; unmatched bases: 5. The CDR3 here is CASSPGTGTSNQPQHF. The CDR3 bases are TGCGCCAGCAGCCCAGGGACAGGGACTAGCAATCAGCCCCAGCATTTT.

V and J are TRBV18 and TRBJ2-1; 10 bases match TRBD2. The CDR3 sequence is 14 residues long. Germline V gene lookup returns CDR1 KGHSH and CDR2 LQKENI. V was clipped by 6 bases and J by 7 bases; unmatched bases: 6. For the CDR3, the DNA is TGTGCCAGCTCCCCCCTAGCGGGAGTGAATGAGCAGTTCTTC. Translation gives CASSPLAGVNEQFF.

The J gene is TRBJ2-7, the V gene TRBV5-4; 7 bases are a match to TRBD2. This CDR3 comprises 15 residues. Germline CDR1 and CDR2: SGHNT and YYREEE (reference sequence). The J segment lost 0 bases and the V segment lost 4 bases, leaving 7 bases of the junction unmatched. The CDR3 DNA reads TGTGCCAGCAGCACACTAGCGACGAGCTCCTACGAGCAGTACTTC. This sequence encodes CASSTLATSSYEQYF.

The chain joins TRBV18 to TRBJ2-3; D gene ambiguous. Germline V gene lookup returns CDR1 KGHSH and CDR2 LQKENI. The CDR3 is 16 amino acids. Between the trimmed V and J ends, which lost 2 bases and 0 bases, there was a span of 12 bases. The CDR3 DNA follows: TGTGCCAGCTCACCAAGAGTTACTCCTAGCACAGATACGCAGTATTTT. It specifies CASSPRVTPSTDTQYF. Full variable domain (outside the CDR3, taken from reference TRBV18 and TRBJ2-3): NAGVMQNPRHLVRRRGQEARLRCSPMKGHSHVYWYRQLPEEGLKFMVYLQKENIIDESGMPKERFSAEFPKEGPSILRIQQVVRGDSAAYFCASSPRVTPSTDTQYFGPGTRLTVL.

This clone is a singleton in its sample. The rearrangement joins TRBV24-1 to TRBJ2-7, with D hard to call. The V end was cut by 1 base, the J end by 2 bases, with 8 bases between. The CDR3 runs 14 residues. Germline V lookup: CDR1 KGHDR, CDR2 SFDVKD. The CDR3 is CATSDFNSPYEQYF. The CDR3 nucleotides are TGTGCCACCAGTGATTTCAACAGTCCCTACGAGCAGTACTTC.

The V and J genes are TRBV28 and TRBJ2-7; TRBD1 matches 7 bases. The trim removed 9 bases at V and 4 bases at J, leaving 6 bases unmatched. Looked up from germline, CDR1 is MDHEN and CDR2 is SYDVKM. The CDR3 length is 12 residues. CDR3 amino acids: CASSTGRYEQYF. CDR3 bases: TGTGCCAGTTCGACAGGGCGGTACGAGCAGTACTTC. Variable domain in full (rest from reference TRBV28 and TRBJ2-7): DVKVTQSSRYLVKRTGEKVFLECVQDMDHENMFWYRQDPGLGLRLIYFSYDVKMKEKGDIPEGYSVSREKKERFSLILESASTNQTSMYLCASSTGRYEQYFGPGTRLTVT.